The rows below give T cell receptor beta chains drawn from one sample of a study of CD8+ T cells in alopecia areata. The data were produced by immunoSEQ multiplex PCR, yet TCRdb's version contains in-frame clones alone and is incomplete. The data hold around 140,000 clones, with around 47% observed a single time. The sample was CD4+ T cells sorted from blood. These receptors originate from a human donor with alopecia areata. The CDR3 runs from the conserved cysteine through the conserved F or W. A D gene is named only where the DNA matches it firmly. Clone sizes are given selectively: once, few, many, or a class where the clone is expanded.

14	TRBV19	-	-	TRBJ1-5	TGTGCCAGTAAAGTGAGCTATAGCAATCAGCCCCAGCATTTT	CASKVSYSNQPQHF
14	TRBV28	-	-	TRBJ2-4	TGTGCCAGCAGTTTCGTACTAGCCAAAAACATTCAGTACTTC	CASSFVLAKNIQYF
13	TRBV5-1	-	once	TRBJ1-1	TGCGCCAGCAGCTTGCCGGGGAACACTGAAGCTTTCTTT	CASSLPGNTEAFF
14	TRBV4-1	TRBD2	-	TRBJ2-7	TGCGCCAGCAGCTCGATAGCGGGGTCCTACGAGCAGTACTTC	CASSSIAGSYEQYF
16	TRBV5-1	TRBD2	few	TRBJ2-2	TGCGCCAGCAGCTGGGGCCTGGCGGGAGGCACCGGGGAGCTGTTTTTT	CASSWGLAGGTGELFF
10	TRBV28	-	few	TRBJ2-7	TGTGCCAGCACCTACTACGAGCAGTACTTC	CASTYYEQYF
14	TRBV5-1	-	once	TRBJ2-7	TGCGCCAGCAGCTTGGCCGCAGGTGCCTACGAGCAGTACTTC	CASSLAAGAYEQYF
15	TRBV28	TRBD2	few	TRBJ2-1	TGTGCCAGCAGTTTATCCCTCCCGGGAGGCCTTGAGCAGTTCTTC	CASSLSLPGGLEQFF
14	TRBV7-2	-	-	TRBJ2-7	TGTGCCAGCAGTCGAGGACTTAACTCCTACGAGCAGTACTTC	CASSRGLNSYEQYF
15	TRBV5-1	-	-	TRBJ1-1	TGCGCCAGCAGCTTGATGTGGACAAAGAACACTGAAGCTTTCTTT	CASSLMWTKNTEAFF
11	TRBV20-1	-	few	TRBJ2-7	TGCAGTTGGGACTCCTCGGACGAGCAGTACTTC	CSWDSSDEQYF
17	TRBV6-1	TRBD1	few	TRBJ1-2	TGTGCCAGCAGTGATATTCTTCGGGACAGGCTTAGCTATGGCTACACCTTC	CASSDILRDRLSYGYTF
13	TRBV7-2	TRBD1	-	TRBJ2-1	TGTGCCAGCAGCACAGGGGCCCGTACTGAGCAGTTCTTC	CASSTGARTEQFF
9	TRBV2	-	-	TRBJ1-1	TGTGCCAGCAAGGCAGAAGCTTTCTTT	CASKAEAFF
14	TRBV7-2	-	few	TRBJ1-5	TGTGCCAGCAGCTCCAGTGGGGGGTCTCAGCCCCAGCATTTT	CASSSSGGSQPQHF
14	TRBV27	-	-	TRBJ2-1	TGTGCCAGCAGTTTAGAACGTAGAGGGAATGAGCAGTTCTTC	CASSLERRGNEQFF
14	TRBV28	-	-	TRBJ2-4	TGTGCCAGCAGTTTACAGGGCGGCAAAAACATTCAGTACTTC	CASSLQGGKNIQYF